This T cell receptor (beta chain) is from a study of cytomegalovirus exposure and HLA in healthy donors. The study ran its PCR with 60 Vbeta and 13 Jbeta primers. Some clones are missing from TCRdb's copy, which holds only in-frame ones; the method was immunoSEQ multiplex PCR. The sample records around 140,000 clones, around four fifths being singletons. On this clone: Its antigen is not known.

V lost 1 base to trimming and J lost 4 bases, with 7 bases between them. Germline V gives CDR1 SGHVS, CDR2 FNYEAQ. The CDR3 covers 13 residues. Study findings and constraints: Being productive about 87% or about 30% of the time was typical of most TCR beta V segments in an earlier analysis. According to reports, the classifier identified cytomegalovirus status with high specificity and sensitivity. Using a false discovery rate of 0.05, a later analysis showed that approximately 17,000 TCR beta sequences were associated with HLA alleles.

The source of this sequence is a man aged 25-45 years in good health and CMV-seropositive. The sample taken for sequencing was PBMCs. The chain combines TRBV7-6 with TRBJ2-5, with D tentatively TRBD1 (5 bases). The CDR3 protein is CASSLGQGETQYF. CDR3 in DNA: TGTGCCAGCAGCTTAGGGCAGGGAGAGACCCAGTACTTC.